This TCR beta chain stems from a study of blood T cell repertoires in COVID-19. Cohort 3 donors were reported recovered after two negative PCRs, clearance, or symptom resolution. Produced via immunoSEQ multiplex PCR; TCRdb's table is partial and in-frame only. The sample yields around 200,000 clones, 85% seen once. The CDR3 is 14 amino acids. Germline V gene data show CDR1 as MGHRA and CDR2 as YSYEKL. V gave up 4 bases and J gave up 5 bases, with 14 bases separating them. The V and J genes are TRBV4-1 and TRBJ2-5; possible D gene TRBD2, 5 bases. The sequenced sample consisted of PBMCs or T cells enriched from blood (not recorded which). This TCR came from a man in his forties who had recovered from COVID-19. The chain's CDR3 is CASSPFGWRETQYF. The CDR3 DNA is TGCGCCAGCAGCCCGTTCGGGTGGAGGGAGACCCAGTACTTC.